This T cell receptor beta chain was identified in a study of blood T cell repertoires in COVID-19 (dated by TCRdb to 2020 to 2022). At the level of the whole study: The collaborator samples originated in the United States, Italy and Spain and spanned the acute and convalescent phases of COVID-19. Subjects who had been exposed to COVID-19, were actively infected with it, or had recovered from it provided the deeply sampled blood TCRbeta repertoires that made up the dataset. Sample metadata almost always included a de-identified subject ID, COVID-19 status, age in years and sex. Where HLA class I and class II types were available, the types were taken from metadata supplied by the sample provider, not from assay-based typing. The repertoires were made available in a free public database intended to serve as a resource for research on the immune response to SARS-CoV-2. The prospective study material was composed of cDNA or gDNA derived from T cells, B-cell-depleted T cells, or PBMCs. The samples were drawn from the first 160 participants of the ongoing ImmuneRACE study and from 950 to 1,500 subjects provided by 6 global collaborators.

Whole blood was collected in K2EDTA tubes by collaborating institutions according to the institutions' own protocols. For TCRbeta analysis, collaborators shipped samples as frozen whole blood, isolated PBMCs, or DNA extracted from either of those sample types. The investigation overall reported the following: The quantity of clinical and demographic metadata differed by source and by participant and was supplied without curation.

Only one count was recorded for this clone. No cognate antigen has been identified for it. One base away there is no much larger clone; base qualities are not given. TCRbeta CDR3 regions were amplified from genomic DNA by means of the immunoSEQ Assay, a bias-controlled multiplex PCR. In the original analysis: The number of nucleated cells in each sample was estimated from the amplification of reference gene primers within the assay. To quantify the absolute abundance of each unique TCRbeta CDR3 rearrangement, sequence reads were collapsed and filtered. For each sample, productive Simpson clonality was calculated as the square root of Simpson's diversity index over productive rearrangements. In its TCRdb copy, this immuneACCESS table keeps in-frame sequences only and misses some clones. Where compared with another copy, unresolved V genes explain less than half of these, and the others have no known cause. Clonal size and the V and J genes are those of that table, whereas D and trimming came from the DNA. This sample is represented by about 86,000 clones; approximately 80% of them were singletons. Roughly 32% of the sample lies in the top ten.

Counted from cysteine to phenylalanine, this CDR3 has 14 amino acids. Only the CDR3 DNA stays, 42 bases, in frame from base 1. V loses 2 bases of germline sequence and J loses 1 base, and the interval between the two ends is 8 bases. The germline V gene provides CDR1 SNHLY and CDR2 FYNNEI. Sequencing input: peripheral blood. The source of this sequence is an elderly woman with active or convalescent COVID-19. This receptor chain uses TRBV2 and TRBJ1-2, with the D gene not clear enough to name. CDR3 region: CASSENGGNYGYTF. The DNA sequence reads TGTGCCAGCAGTGAAAACGGAGGTAACTATGGCTACACCTTC.